Listed here are 15 T cell receptor beta chains from one sample, sequenced in a study of blood T cell repertoires in COVID-19. Assay used: immunoSEQ multiplex PCR; TCRdb lists only in-frame clones, some missing. The data contain 200,000 to 300,000 clones, approximately 89% of them singletons. The sample was PBMCs or T cells enriched from blood (not recorded which). The source is a woman aged 40-49 years with acute COVID-19.

V and J are TRBV30 and TRBJ2-7; TRBD2 is a possible D gene (7 bases). This CDR3 comprises 13 residues. Trimming took off 1 base at V and 3 bases at J, with 10 bases between the two ends. From germline, CDR1 is GTSNPN and CDR2 SVGIG (reference sequence). CDR3 nucleotide sequence: TGTGCCTGGAGTGAGGGGGGGTTCTACGAGCAGTACTTC. Translation: CAWSEGGFYEQYF.

The chain carries TRBV11-2 and TRBJ1-1; maybe TRBD1 (5 bases). The ends were cut back, 1 base at V and 7 bases at J, with 10 bases in the middle. This CDR3 comprises 13 residues. CDR1 and CDR2 (germline): SGHAT, FQNNGV. CDR3 loop: CASSLGTGVEAFF. The CDR3 bases are TGTGCCAGCAGCTTAGGCACAGGTGTTGAAGCTTTCTTT.

The chain combines TRBV24-1 with TRBJ2-2; 7 nucleotides match TRBD1. Germline CDR1 and CDR2: KGHDR and SFDVKD. The CDR3 spans 16 residues. J gave up 3 bases and V 5 bases, and 8 bases lay outside the gene matches. The CDR3, as DNA: TGTGCCACCAGTGGTAGACAGGGCGGAGACACCGGGGAGCTGTTTTTT. The encoded protein is CATSGRQGGDTGELFF.

This chain links TRBV19 with TRBJ2-1; weak D call: TRBD2 (5 bases). V was cut by 7 bases and J by 8 bases, with 18 bases left in between. The germline V gene encodes CDR1 LNHDA and CDR2 SQIVND (reference sequence). CDR3 size: 14 residues. CDR3 DNA: TGTGCCAGTACGGACTCGCCCCTAAGCGATGAGCAGTTCTTC. It codes for CASTDSPLSDEQFF.

The genes are TRBV30 and TRBJ2-4; D is perhaps TRBD2 (6 bases). There are 15 residues in the CDR3. V lost 3 bases to trimming and J lost 0 bases, with 12 bases between them. In germline, CDR1 is GTSNPN, CDR2 SVGIG (reference sequence). As DNA, the CDR3 is TGTGCCTGGAGCGGACTGGGACTAGCCAAAAACATTCAGTACTTC. Protein sequence: CAWSGLGLAKNIQYF. The whole variable domain, filled in from reference TRBV30 and TRBJ2-4, reads SQTIHQWPATLVQPVGSPLSLECTVEGTSNPNLYWYRQAAGRGLQLLFYSVGIGQISSEVPQNLSASRPQDRQFILSSKKLLLSDSGFYLCAWSGLGLAKNIQYFGAGTRLSVL.

The chain combines TRBV7-6 with TRBJ2-3; tentatively, D is TRBD2 (6 bases). This CDR3 comprises 17 residues. Germline CDR1 and CDR2: SGHVS and FNYEAQ. Trimming removed 1 base from V and 6 bases from J, with 20 bases in between. As DNA, the CDR3 is TGTGCCAGCAGCTTAGAGGTGACAACCTCGGGGGTTGATACGCAGTATTTT. This codes for CASSLEVTTSGVDTQYF.

This chain uses TRBV4-1 with TRBJ1-6; 9 bases fit TRBD1. This CDR3 has 16 amino acids. The J segment lost 4 bases and the V segment lost 3 bases, leaving 4 bases of the junction unmatched. Germline assignment: CDR1 MGHRA and CDR2 YSYEKL. CDR3 sequence reads: CASSQGQGDYNSPLHF. Written as DNA, the CDR3 is TGCGCCAGCAGCCAGGGACAGGGAGATTATAATTCACCCCTCCACTTT.

This chain links TRBV3-1 (or the pseudogene TRBV3-2) with TRBJ2-7; weak D call: TRBD1 (5 bases). V was clipped by 4 bases and J by 2 bases, with 12 bases between them. The V gene's germline CDR1 is LGHDT and CDR2 YNNKEL (reference sequence). The CDR3 contains 14 residues. The CDR3 sequence is CASSLLLGPYEQYV. In nucleotides, the CDR3 is TGTGCCAGCAGCCTTTTGTTGGGGCCCTACGAGCAGTACGTC.

The genes are TRBV18 and TRBJ1-5; no clear D gene. The CDR3 spans 13 residues. Between the trimmed V and J ends, which lost 1 base and 5 bases, there was a span of 6 bases. Germline loops: CDR1 KGHSH, CDR2 LQKENI. The CDR3 coding sequence is TGTGCCAGCTCACCACGAAGAGATCAGCCCCAGCATTTT. Its translation: CASSPRRDQPQHF.

The chain carries TRBV6-5 and TRBJ1-2; 8 bases align to TRBD1. The CDR3 totals 12 residues. With V trimmed by 6 bases and J by 4 bases, 1 base remained unmatched. Germline V gene data show CDR1 as MNHEY and CDR2 as SVGAGI. The CDR3 here is CASRDRAYGYTF. DNA for the CDR3: TGTGCCAGCAGGGACAGGGCCTATGGCTACACCTTC.

This clone was detected once. This chain links TRBV5-1 with TRBJ2-2; D not certain. The CDR3 is 13 residues long. Germline values: CDR1 SGHRS, CDR2 YFSETQ. V gave up 4 bases and J gave up 3 bases, with 7 bases separating them. The CDR3: CASSDSDTGELFF. CDR3 nucleotide sequence: TGCGCCAGCAGCGACTCAGACACCGGGGAGCTGTTTTTT.

J is TRBJ2-1 and V is TRBV20-1, with 15 bases fitting TRBD2. Germline trimming cut 3 bases from V and 3 bases from J; bases unmatched to any gene: 6. There are 17 residues in the CDR3. Germline loops: CDR1 DFQATT, CDR2 SNEGSKA (reference sequence). The CDR3 loop is CSASGLAGGLGYNEQFF. CDR3 in DNA: TGCAGTGCTAGTGGACTAGCGGGAGGGTTGGGCTACAATGAGCAGTTCTTC.

The chain couples TRBV3-1 (or the pseudogene TRBV3-2) to TRBJ2-1, with TRBD2 matching over 8 bases. Per the germline V gene, CDR1 is LGHDT and CDR2 is YNNKEL (reference sequence). J lost 8 bases, V lost 3 bases, and 9 bases had no gene match. The CDR3 consists of 15 residues. CDR3 in DNA: TGTGCCAGCAGCCATGGGAGCGGGAGCCTTGATGAGCAGTTCTTC. Translated, it gives CASSHGSGSLDEQFF.

The CDR3 is CASSLEDSYEQYF. In DNA form, the CDR3 reads TGTGCCAGCAGTTTAGAGGACAGCTACGAGCAGTACTTC. The chain is built from TRBV12-3 or TRBV12-4 and TRBJ2-7, with a tentative D call TRBD1 (6 bases). V was trimmed by 1 base and J by 3 bases, leaving 7 bases between them. The CDR3 has 13 amino acids.

The rearrangement links TRBV10-2 to TRBJ2-5, with 8 nucleotides matching TRBD1. J was trimmed by 7 bases and V by 0 bases; bases with no gene match: 4. CDR3 length equals 14 residues. Per germline, CDR1 WSHSY and CDR2 SAAADI. The CDR3 loop reads CASSESGQVTTQYF. In nucleotides, the CDR3 is TGCGCCAGCAGTGAGTCGGGACAGGTTACGACCCAGTACTTC.